Listed below are T cell receptor beta chains from one sample, sequenced in a study of cytomegalovirus exposure and HLA in healthy donors. Data came from immunoSEQ multiplex PCR; TCRdb stores just in-frame clones and leaves some out. The table has 50,000 to 80,000 clones, around 89% seen once; the top ten hold over 1.5%. The sample comprised PBMCs. The receptors derive from a young woman in good health and CMV-seronegative. The CDR3 runs from the conserved cysteine through the conserved F or W. D genes are given only for firm matches. Part of the rows lack a size; the others show once, few, many or a class for expanded clones.

TRBV5-1,TRBD2,TRBJ2-3,NA,CASSLGTSGSYTQYF,TGCGCCAGCAGCTTGGGGACTAGCGGGAGTTATACGCAGTATTTT
TRBV29-1,TRBD1,TRBJ1-2,NA,CSVGAEGQGTLNYGYTF,TGCAGCGTGGGGGCCGAGGGACAGGGAACTCTTAACTATGGCTACACCTTC
TRBV30,TRBD2,TRBJ2-1,NA,CAWSVRAGGYNEQFF,TGTGCCTGGAGTGTACGGGCGGGAGGGTACAATGAGCAGTTCTTC
TRBV11-2,NA,TRBJ1-2,NA,CASSSRVLRQEANYGYTF,TGTGCCAGCAGCTCCAGGGTTTTAAGGCAGGAAGCTAACTATGGCTACACCTTC
TRBV18,NA,TRBJ1-1,NA,CASSPITEAFF,TGTGCCAGCTCACCGATTACCGAGGCTTTCTTT
TRBV30,TRBD1,TRBJ2-7,NA,CAWGRGTGGTYEQYF,TGTGCCTGGGGCCGCGGGACAGGGGGGACTTACGAGCAGTACTTC
TRBV5-1,NA,TRBJ2-2,NA,CASSSQGGTGELFF,TGCGCCAGCAGCTCGCAGGGGGGCACCGGGGAGCTGTTTTTT
TRBV5-1,TRBD1,TRBJ2-2,NA,CASSSGQGVTGELFF,TGCGCCAGCAGCTCTGGACAGGGGGTCACCGGGGAGCTGTTTTTT
TRBV2,TRBD2,TRBJ2-3,NA,CASQGLASDTQYF,TGTGCCAGCCAGGGACTAGCATCAGATACGCAGTATTTT
TRBV30,NA,TRBJ2-4,NA,CAWSLVAVAKNIQYF,TGTGCCTGGAGTCTAGTAGCGGTAGCCAAAAACATTCAGTACTTC
TRBV19,TRBD2,TRBJ2-1,NA,CASSRSGLAGKTTETQSPEQFF,TGTGCCAGTAGTAGGTCGGGACTAGCGGGGAAGACGACTGAAACCCAAAGCCCGGAGCAGTTCTTC
TRBV10-3,TRBD2,TRBJ2-7,NA,CAISGSPLAGGTYEQYF,TGTGCCATCAGTGGGTCTCCACTAGCGGGGGGTACCTACGAGCAGTACTTC
TRBV27,NA,TRBJ1-1,NA,CASSLGFGTEAFF,TGTGCCAGCAGTTTAGGGTTCGGGACTGAAGCTTTCTTT
TRBV5-1,NA,TRBJ2-3,NA,CASSLLTDTQYF,TGCGCCAGCAGCTTGTTAACAGATACGCAGTATTTT
TRBV11-1,NA,TRBJ2-5,few,CASSYRGKETQYF,TGTGCCAGCAGTTATCGCGGGAAAGAGACCCAGTACTTC
TRBV6-5,TRBD1,TRBJ1-1,NA,CASRADRGLNFEAFF,TGTGCCAGCAGAGCCGACAGGGGGCTAAACTTTGAAGCTTTCTTT
TRBV2,NA,TRBJ2-1,NA,CASSEYSSTQFF,TGTGCCAGCAGTGAATACAGCTCGACGCAGTTCTTC
TRBV27,NA,TRBJ2-2,NA,CASRELGRANTGELFF,TGTGCCAGCAGGGAACTGGGCAGGGCGAACACCGGGGAGCTGTTTTTT
TRBV27,TRBD1,TRBJ1-4,once,CASSLRGGSLGKLFF,TGTGCCAGCAGTTTAAGAGGGGGCTCGCTCGGAAAACTGTTTTTT
TRBV7-6,TRBD2,TRBJ2-7,NA,CASSFGGGAYEQYF,TGTGCCAGCAGCTTTGGCGGGGGGGCATATGAGCAGTACTTC
TRBV9,TRBD2,TRBJ2-2,NA,CASSVDSLAAVTGELFF,TGTGCCAGCAGCGTAGACTCCCTAGCGGCGGTCACCGGGGAGCTGTTTTTT
TRBV19,TRBD1,TRBJ1-1,few,CASTQGQQNTEAFF,TGTGCCAGCACCCAGGGACAGCAGAACACTGAAGCTTTCTTT
TRBV7-9,NA,TRBJ1-2,once,CASRRGVGYGYTF,TGTGCCAGCCGCCGGGGGGTGGGCTATGGCTACACCTTC
TRBV30,NA,TRBJ1-4,NA,CASSEGANEKLFF,TGTGCCTCCTCCGAAGGGGCTAATGAAAAACTGTTTTTT
TRBV19,NA,TRBJ2-3,NA,CASSATSTDTQYF,TGTGCCAGTAGCGCCACTAGCACAGATACGCAGTATTTT
TRBV7-9,NA,TRBJ1-5,NA,CASSPGGLTQPQHF,TGTGCCAGCAGCCCGGGTGGCTTAACTCAGCCCCAGCATTTT
TRBV18,NA,TRBJ2-3,NA,CASSPLGDTQYF,TGTGCCAGCTCGCCCCTAGGAGATACGCAGTATTTT